The 14 T cell receptor beta chains presented below share a single source sample, sequenced in a study of low-dose radiotherapy and immunotherapy resistance in tumors. TRAV- and TRBV-specific primers primed first-strand cDNA, covering alpha and beta chains. It was with a constant-region primer and a V-primer adapter that TCRs were amplified over 20 PCR cycles. One entry per CDR3 protein, called by TCRdb with MiXCR from the reads. The table includes 7,000 to 8,500 distinct CDR3 sequences, around 84% detected once. The receptor source for this set is a human donor with advanced metastatic prostate, ovarian, gallbladder or colorectal cancer (not recorded which). This table probably holds off-target reads from a library built for another chain.

The CDR3 sequence: CASSEDPGAGETQYF. CDR3 DNA: TGTGCCAGCAGTGAAGACCCAGGTGCAGGGGAGACCCAGTACTTC. This chain uses TRBV6-1 with TRBJ2-5, with a weak D call TRBD1 (5 bases). CDR1 is MNHNS, CDR2 SASEGT, per germline. The CDR3 has 15 residues. Trimming cost V 1 base and J 5 bases, with 14 bases left between them.

This chain connects TRBV11-1 to TRBJ2-1; 8 bases agree with TRBD1. Unmatched junction bases numbered 7, after V lost 6 bases and J lost 6 bases. The CDR3 totals 14 residues. Germline CDR1 is SGHAT and CDR2 is FQDESV (reference sequence). In nucleotides, the CDR3 is TGTGCCAGCAGTTCAGGGGGCTCTGTCAATGAGCAGTTCTTC. Translation: CASSSGGSVNEQFF. The full variable domain, in which reference TRBV11-1 and TRBJ2-1 provide the parts outside the CDR3, is EAEVAQSPRYKITEKSQAVAFWCDPISGHATLYWYRQILGQGPELLVQFQDESVVDDSQLPKDRFSAERLKGVDSTLKIQPAELGDSAMYLCASSSGGSVNEQFFGPGTRLTVL.

This clonotype was detected once. The chain combines TRBV7-6 with TRBJ2-7, with a tentative D call TRBD2 (6 bases). Trimming removed 5 bases at V and 3 bases at J, with 14 bases between. Germline V CDR1 and CDR2: SGHVS, FNYEAQ. The CDR3 has 14 amino acids. CDR3 in amino acids: CASSGEAANYEQYF. In DNA, the CDR3 is TGTGCCAGCAGCGGGGAGGCAGCCAACTACGAGCAGTACTTC.

The chain couples TRBV6-6 to TRBJ1-5, with 9 bases lining up with TRBD1. This CDR3 is built from 17 residues. Germline lookup yields CDR1 MNHNY and CDR2 SVGAGI (reference sequence). V shed 1 base, J shed 2 bases, and the junction held 6 bases outside the gene matches. The CDR3 bases are TGTGCCAGCAGTTACTTGGGACAGGGCGGGGGCAATCAGCCCCAGCATTTT. This encodes CASSYLGQGGGNQPQHF.

The gene calls are TRBV19 and TRBJ1-5; D unresolved. Trimming removed 4 bases from V and 1 base from J, with 17 bases in between. Germline assignment: CDR1 LNHDA and CDR2 SQIVND (reference sequence). The CDR3 spans 17 residues. Written as DNA, the CDR3 is TGTGCCAGTAGTACCCTGGCAGTACAGCCGAGCAATCAGCCCCAGCATTTT. Amino acid sequence: CASSTLAVQPSNQPQHF.

This sequence joins TRBV2 and TRBJ2-5, with D perhaps matching TRBD1 or TRBD2 (5 bases each). Trimming removed 8 bases at V and 0 bases at J, with 10 bases between. This CDR3 has 13 amino acids. Germline V gene data show CDR1 as SNHLY and CDR2 as FYNNEI. The CDR3 DNA reads TGTGCCAGCGAAGAGGGGTACCAAGAGACCCAGTACTTC. Translation gives CASEEGYQETQYF.

This chain joins TRBV4-1 and TRBJ2-4; maybe TRBD2 (5 bases). The V and J ends lost 1 base and 0 bases respectively, with 10 bases between them. This CDR3 region has 16 residues. The V gene's germline CDR1 is MGHRA and CDR2 YSYEKL. For the CDR3, the DNA is TGCGCCAGCAGCCAAGGATACACTAGAGCCAAAAACATTCAGTACTTC. Amino acid sequence: CASSQGYTRAKNIQYF.

The chain recombines TRBV29-1 with TRBJ2-3; 8 nucleotides match TRBD2. This CDR3 is built from 12 residues. CDR1 and CDR2 (germline): SQVTM, ANQGSEA. J was trimmed by 6 bases and V by 5 bases; bases with no gene match: 4. The CDR3 protein is CSVSGRDDTQYF. The CDR3 DNA reads as TGCAGCGTTTCCGGGAGGGACGATACGCAGTATTTT.

The chain couples TRBV18 to TRBJ1-5; TRBD1 matches 12 bases. CDR1 and CDR2 (germline): KGHSH, LQKENI. This CDR3 region has 18 residues. V lost 2 bases, J lost 0 bases, and 5 bases stayed unmatched. The CDR3 coding sequence is TGTGCCAGCTCACCAGGGACAGGGGGCCTAGATAGCAATCAGCCCCAGCATTTT. It codes for CASSPGTGGLDSNQPQHF.

The V call is TRBV19, the J call TRBJ1-1; TRBD1 agrees at 11 bases. J was trimmed by 7 bases and V by 9 bases; bases with no gene match: 13. Germline V gene data show CDR1 as LNHDA and CDR2 as SQIVND (reference sequence). This CDR3 comprises 15 residues. CDR3 nucleotide sequence: TGTGCCAGCAATTCTGGGGGACAGGGGGAGGTTGAAGCTTTCTTT. It codes for CASNSGGQGEVEAFF. Together with reference TRBV19 and TRBJ1-1, the CDR3 gives the full variable domain: DGGITQSPKYLFRKEGQNVTLSCEQNLNHDAMYWYRQDPGQGLRLIYYSQIVNDFQKGDIAEGYSVSREKKESFPLTVTSAQKNPTAFYLCASNSGGQGEVEAFFGQGTRLTVV.

The J gene is TRBJ1-5, the V gene TRBV6-6, with D maybe TRBD1 (6 bases). Germline CDR1 and CDR2: MNHNY and SVGAGI (reference sequence). The length of the CDR3 is 15 residues. Trimming removed 5 bases from V and 2 bases from J, with 13 bases in between. The CDR3 DNA reads as TGTGCCAGCAGTAGCTCCGGGGGCGGCAATCAGCCCCAGCATTTT. This encodes CASSSSGGGNQPQHF.

The rearrangement links TRBV18 to TRBJ1-5; maybe TRBD1 (5 bases). The CDR3 is 12 amino acids. Germline loops: CDR1 KGHSH, CDR2 LQKENI. With 3 bases removed from V and 7 bases from J, the gap between germline ends came to 7 bases. CDR3 nucleotides: TGTGCCAGCTCACCCGGGGACCAGCCCCAGCATTTT. It specifies CASSPGDQPQHF.

This sequence joins TRBV11-2 and TRBJ1-1; D is unclear. The CDR3 length is 13 residues. CDR1 SGHAT and CDR2 FQNNGV come from the germline V gene. Trimming left V 1 base short and J 5 bases short, with 8 bases between. This CDR3 reads CASSLGLGTEAFF. The CDR3 nucleotides are TGTGCCAGCAGCTTAGGGTTAGGGACTGAAGCTTTCTTT.

This clonotype was observed once. The chain recombines TRBV6-8 with TRBJ2-2, with a weak D call TRBD2 (6 bases). The CDR3 is 14 amino acids. The germline V gene has CDR1 MNHGY and CDR2 SAAAGT. The V and J ends lost 0 bases and 4 bases respectively, with 6 bases between them. This CDR3 is CASSYSGGTGELFF. As DNA, the CDR3 is TGTGCCAGCAGTTACTCGGGAGGCACCGGGGAGCTGTTTTTT.